Below, 27 T cell receptor beta chains from the same sample are listed, as sequenced in a study of neoadjuvant anti-PD-1 for oral cavity cancer. TCRdb's copy holds only in-frame clones and misses some; the assay was immunoSEQ multiplex PCR. The sample records tens of thousands of clones, around 84% being singletons. Time point in this sample: after neoadjuvant nivolumab, at surgical resection. The material was PBMCs, obtained after nivolumab (anti-PD-1) treatment. All receptors derive from a person aged 35-79 years with oral cavity squamous cell carcinoma.

The chain uses TRBV18 and TRBJ1-1; 8 bases match TRBD1. The V and J ends lost 1 base and 3 bases, in that order; junction bases with no gene match: 4. This CDR3 is built from 15 residues. CDR1 KGHSH and CDR2 LQKENI come from the germline V gene. The CDR3 loop reads CASSPQTTGDTEAFF. CDR3 DNA sequence: TGTGCCAGCTCACCACAGACGACAGGGGACACTGAAGCTTTCTTT.

This clone was counted only a few times. The chain employs TRBV4-2 and TRBJ2-1; D is unclear. The V gene's germline CDR1 is LGHNA and CDR2 YNFKEQ. The CDR3 length is 17 residues. The V end was cut by 1 base, the J end by 0 bases, with 13 bases between. The chain's CDR3 is CASSQVESVDSYNEQFF. The CDR3, as DNA: TGTGCCAGCAGCCAAGTTGAGAGCGTTGACTCCTACAATGAGCAGTTCTTC.

The J gene is TRBJ2-1, the V gene TRBV6-1, with 8 bases identical to TRBD2. CDR1 and CDR2 from the germline V gene are MNHNS and SASEGT. The V segment lost 4 bases and the J segment 7 bases; nucleotides outside the gene matches: 9. This CDR3 region has 15 residues. This CDR3 reads CASSVKAGEGNEQFF. In DNA, the CDR3 is TGTGCCAGCAGTGTAAAAGCGGGAGAGGGGAATGAGCAGTTCTTC.

This chain joins TRBV6-5 and TRBJ1-5; 8 bases map to TRBD1. CDR1 is MNHEY, CDR2 SVGAGI, per germline. This CDR3 has 15 residues. The ends lost 5 bases at V and 2 bases at J; junction bases unmatched: 5. The CDR3, as DNA: TGTGCCAGCAGTCCAGGGGGCCCGGGCAATCAGCCCCAGCATTTT. It translates to CASSPGGPGNQPQHF.

This sequence joins TRBV6-1 and TRBJ2-7; D is possibly TRBD1 or TRBD2 (5 bases each). Trimming removed 8 bases from V and 5 bases from J, with 16 bases in between. Germline CDR1 MNHNS, CDR2 SASEGT. This CDR3 spans 13 amino acids. In DNA form, the CDR3 reads TGTGCCAGCCGTGGGACGTACTGGGACGAGCAGTACTTC. As protein: CASRGTYWDEQYF.

The chain links TRBV30 to TRBJ2-2, with 8 nucleotides matching TRBD1. Looked up from germline, CDR1 is GTSNPN and CDR2 is SVGIG (reference sequence). The CDR3 is made up of 14 amino acids. V was clipped by 6 bases and J by 6 bases; unmatched bases: 9. CDR3 sequence (DNA): TGTGCCTGCCCCGGACAGGGTTGGTCCGGGGAGCTGTTTTTT. Protein sequence: CACPGQGWSGELFF. Drawing the rest from reference TRBV30 and TRBJ2-2, the complete variable domain is SQTIHQWPATLVQPVGSPLSLECTVEGTSNPNLYWYRQAAGRGLQLLFYSVGIGQISSEVPQNLSASRPQDRQFILSSKKLLLSDSGFYLCACPGQGWSGELFFGEGSRLTVL.

The V gene is TRBV20-1, the J gene TRBJ2-1; no reliable D call. The CDR3 is 11 residues long. Germline V gene sequence: CDR1 DFQATT, CDR2 SNEGSKA (reference sequence). V was shortened by 6 bases and J by 4 bases, with 7 bases between the two germline ends. The CDR3 region has the DNA TGCAGTGCCCAACGTTACAATGAGCAGTTCTTC. It codes for CSAQRYNEQFF.

The chain uses TRBV27 and TRBJ2-1; 13 bases match TRBD2. The CDR3 consists of 19 residues. In germline, CDR1 is MNHEY, CDR2 SMNVEV (reference sequence). J lost 3 bases, V lost 0 bases, and 8 bases had no gene match. CDR3 DNA: TGTGCCAGCAGTTTATCGTTTACTAGCGGGAGGGCTAGCTACAATGAGCAGTTCTTC. It translates to CASSLSFTSGRASYNEQFF.

The chain combines TRBV2 with TRBJ1-2; D is uncertain. Per the germline V gene, CDR1 is SNHLY and CDR2 is FYNNEI. The CDR3 contains 13 residues. V was cut by 4 bases and J by 4 bases, with 10 bases left in between. Written as DNA, the CDR3 is TGTGCCAGCAGTGGGGGTGTGGGCTATGGCTACACCTTC. Amino acids: CASSGGVGYGYTF.

The chain couples TRBV6-5 to TRBJ2-7, with D uncertain. The CDR3 sequence is 16 residues long. From germline, CDR1 is MNHEY and CDR2 SVGAGI. V gave up 0 bases and J gave up 2 bases, with 14 bases separating them. The CDR3 sequence is CASSYSPTPGAYEQYF. The CDR3, as DNA: TGTGCCAGCAGTTACTCTCCAACACCCGGAGCCTACGAGCAGTACTTC.

The chain combines TRBV6-1 with TRBJ1-5; perhaps TRBD1 as D (6 bases). CDR1 is MNHNS and CDR2 is SASEGT in the germline V gene. V lost 0 bases and J 1 base, leaving 13 bases between the germline ends. There are 17 residues in the CDR3. CDR3 amino acids: CASSEALRTASNQPQHF. The DNA for the CDR3 is TGTGCCAGCAGTGAAGCGCTCAGGACAGCGAGCAATCAGCCCCAGCATTTT.

V is TRBV11-2 and J is TRBJ2-2; maybe TRBD1 (6 bases). CDR1 is SGHAT, CDR2 FQNNGV, per germline. The CDR3 spans 13 residues. The V gene lost 3 bases and the J gene lost 5 bases, with 7 bases spanning the gap. In DNA, the CDR3 is TGTGCCAGCAGCTTCCAGGGGACCGGGGAGCTGTTTTTT. Amino acid sequence: CASSFQGTGELFF.

The rearrangement joins TRBV4-2 to TRBJ1-5, with D unclear. Deletions cut 2 bases from V and 0 bases from J, with 5 bases between. Germline V gene lookup returns CDR1 LGHNA and CDR2 YNFKEQ. The CDR3 runs 14 residues. CDR3 in DNA: TGTGCCAGCAGCCAAATCGTTAGCAATCAGCCCCAGCATTTT. This encodes CASSQIVSNQPQHF.

The rearrangement joins TRBV6-1 to TRBJ1-3; TRBD1 matches at 10 bases. Trimming took 4 bases from V and 0 from J; bases not matched to a gene: 9. The germline V gene encodes CDR1 MNHNS and CDR2 SASEGT. This CDR3 comprises 18 residues. The CDR3 here is CASSGRQGASGSGNTIYF. In DNA form, the CDR3 reads TGTGCCAGCAGTGGAAGACAGGGGGCTAGCGGCTCTGGAAACACCATATATTTT.

V is TRBV27 and J is TRBJ2-7; D remains ambiguous. Germline CDR1 is MNHEY and CDR2 is SMNVEV (reference sequence). The CDR3 length is 13 residues. Trimming shortened V by 5 bases and J by 3 bases, and 11 bases separated the two germline ends. CDR3 nucleotides: TGTGCCAGCAGTCCTTCGGAATACTACGAGCAGTACTTC. Translating gives CASSPSEYYEQYF.

The chain is built from TRBV6-1 and TRBJ2-3, with TRBD2 matching over 14 bases. The V gene's germline CDR1 is MNHNS and CDR2 SASEGT. V lost 4 bases, J lost 4 bases, and 1 base stayed unmatched. CDR3 size: 15 residues. The CDR3 spells CASSGLAGGPDTQYF. The CDR3 nucleotides are TGTGCCAGCAGTGGACTAGCGGGAGGGCCAGATACGCAGTATTTT.

This clone was seen only once. This rearrangement joins TRBV7-8 to TRBJ1-4, with D maybe TRBD1 (6 bases). This CDR3 contains 17 residues. V dropped 3 bases and J dropped 0 bases, with 14 bases sitting between them. In germline, CDR1 is SGHVS, CDR2 FQNEAQ. The CDR3 loop is CASSLSGASPTNEKLFF. CDR3 sequence (DNA): TGTGCCAGCAGCTTGTCGGGGGCCTCTCCAACTAATGAAAAACTGTTTTTT.

The chain links TRBV21-1 to TRBJ2-7; the table's D call of TRBD1 was not tested on the DNA. TRBV21-1 is recorded as a pseudogene. The CDR3 is 14 amino acids. The CDR3 DNA is TGTGCCAGAGGGGGACAGCGTCTCTCCTACGAGCAGTACTTC. Its translation is CARGGQRLSYEQYF.

The CDR3, as DNA: TGTGCCAGCAGCTTAGGCGCCACCCAGCAGTACTTC. It encodes CASSLGATQQYF. The chain carries TRBV7-9 and TRBJ2-7; unclear D gene. The CDR3 totals 12 residues. The V gene lost 1 base and the J gene lost 8 bases, with 9 bases spanning the gap. CDR1 and CDR2 (germline): SEHNR, FQNEAQ (reference sequence).

CDR3 loop: CASSRGLASYNEQFF. DNA of the CDR3: TGTGCCAGCAGTAGGGGACTAGCGTCCTACAATGAGCAGTTCTTC. This chain links TRBV6-1 with TRBJ2-1, with TRBD2 identical over 10 bases. Trimming removed 5 bases from V and 1 base from J; junction bases left unmatched: 2. Germline V gene data show CDR1 as MNHNS and CDR2 as SASEGT. The CDR3 contains 15 residues.

The rearrangement uses TRBV10-1 and TRBJ2-1; 9 bases match TRBD2. The germline V gene encodes CDR1 WNHNN and CDR2 SYGVQD (reference sequence). The V segment lost 7 bases and the J segment 7 bases; nucleotides outside the gene matches: 5. This CDR3 contains 13 residues. The CDR3, as DNA: TGCGCCAGCACCTCTAGCGGGGTGAATGAGCAGTTCTTC. Protein: CASTSSGVNEQFF.

Only a few counts were recorded for this clone. CDR3 sequence: CASQQQGVIDTQYF. CDR3 DNA sequence: TGTGCCAGCCAGCAGCAGGGGGTCATAGATACGCAGTATTTT. The chain joins TRBV2 to TRBJ2-3; TRBD1 matches at 7 bases. V was clipped by 8 bases and J by 5 bases; unmatched bases: 10. The germline gives CDR1 SNHLY, CDR2 FYNNEI. The CDR3 runs 14 residues.

The gene calls are TRBV12-5 and TRBJ1-2; D possibly corresponds to TRBD1 (5 bases). V lost 6 bases, J lost 3 bases, and 11 bases lay in between. CDR3 size: 13 residues. Germline V gene lookup returns CDR1 LGHNT and CDR2 FRNRAP. Here the CDR3 reads CASGYDSYYGYTF. The DNA of the CDR3 is TGTGCTAGTGGCTATGACAGTTACTATGGCTACACCTTC.

The V gene is TRBV4-1, the J gene TRBJ2-7; 10 bases align to TRBD2. This CDR3 comprises 17 residues. After removal of 0 bases from V and 3 bases from J, the junction contained 8 bases not matched to a gene. Germline V gives CDR1 MGHRA, CDR2 YSYEKL. This CDR3 reads CASSQEAESSGGYEQYF. CDR3 in DNA: TGCGCCAGCAGCCAAGAGGCCGAGTCTAGCGGGGGCTACGAGCAGTACTTC.

This clone was picked up a small number of times. This chain connects TRBV6-6 to TRBJ1-2; a weak D match, TRBD1 (5 bases). V lost 6 bases to trimming and J lost 5 bases, with 22 bases between them. CDR3 length equals 16 residues. Germline V gene data show CDR1 as MNHNY and CDR2 as SVGAGI (reference sequence). The DNA for the CDR3 is TGTGCCAGCAGCTCCGCTGGAAGGACACGGGAATATGGCTACACCTTC. Its translation is CASSSAGRTREYGYTF.

The rearrangement uses TRBV11-3 and TRBJ2-7; D remains ambiguous. The CDR3 contains 12 residues. Between the trimmed V and J ends, which lost 0 bases and 6 bases, there was a span of 6 bases. Germline V gene sequence: CDR1 SGHNT, CDR2 YENEEA. The CDR3 loop reads CASSLDGFEQYF. As DNA, the CDR3 is TGTGCCAGCAGCTTAGATGGGTTCGAGCAGTACTTC.

This chain links TRBV9 with TRBJ2-1, with TRBD2 matching over 10 bases. CDR1 is SGDLS, CDR2 YYNGEE, per germline. V was pared by 3 bases and J by 2 bases, with 2 bases of the junction left unmatched. This CDR3 comprises 15 residues. For the CDR3, the DNA is TGTGCCAGCAGCGCGGGACTAGCGACCTACAATGAGCAGTTCTTC. It is translated as CASSAGLATYNEQFF.